This T cell receptor (beta chain) is from a study of T cells in Graves' hyperthyroidism and ophthalmopathy. This CDR3 contains 16 residues. Unmatched junction bases numbered 10, after V lost 3 bases and J lost 2 bases. There are many counts of this clonotype. Amplification of TCR beta CDR3 regions was performed using RNA transcripts as template. The HTBI primer set was used in a first-round RT-PCR of the TCR CDR3. TCRdb analysed the multiplex PCR reads with MiXCR anew, one entry per CDR3 protein. The table lists hundreds of thousands of distinct CDR3 sequences, less than 15% of them singletons. Patients aged 18 to 65 had newly diagnosed hyperthyroidism of under 2 months' duration.

The gene calls are TRBV12-3 or TRBV12-4 and TRBJ2-7; TRBD2 aligns across 7 bases. This receptor was obtained from a woman aged 18-35 years with Graves' hyperthyroidism. Sequencing used blood. CDR3: CASSFTGTMLAYEQYF. The DNA for the CDR3 is TGTGCCAGCAGTTTCACCGGGACTATGCTAGCCTACGAGCAGTACTTC.